A selection of T cell receptor beta chains follows, all from one sample in a study of blood T cell repertoires in COVID-19. The protocol was immunoSEQ multiplex PCR, while the TCRdb copy is restricted to in-frame clones and leaves out a portion. This sample yields tens of thousands of clones, of which around 82% are seen a single time; more than 2.5% belongs to the top ten. Sequencing was done on a sample of peripheral blood. The source of these receptors is a woman aged 55-70 years with acute or convalescent COVID-19. Each CDR3 is given with its conserved first and last residue. The D gene is left open where the match is weak. The listing skips clone size in some rows; elsewhere it reads once, few, many or a size class.

J gene | V gene | D gene | clone size | CDR3 protein | CDR3 DNA
TRBJ1-1 | TRBV18 | NA | NA | CASSPLRQENTEAFF | TGTGCCAGCTCACCTCTTCGACAGGAGAACACTGAAGCTTTCTTT
TRBJ1-1 | TRBV18 | NA | NA | CASSRTENTEAFF | TGTGCCAGCTCGAGGACAGAGAACACTGAAGCTTTCTTT
TRBJ1-3 | TRBV4-2 | TRBD1 | NA | CASSQVSLRQGVNSGNTIYF | TGTGCCAGCAGCCAAGTTAGTCTGAGACAGGGGGTAAACTCTGGAAACACCATATATTTT
TRBJ1-1 | TRBV12-3/TRBV12-4 | NA | few | CASSLGQDFEAFF | TGTGCCAGCAGTTTAGGGCAGGACTTTGAAGCTTTCTTT
TRBJ1-2 | TRBV7-8 | TRBD1 | NA | CASSAGQYYGYTF | TGTGCCAGCAGCGCGGGACAGTACTATGGCTACACCTTC
TRBJ2-1 | TRBV19 | TRBD2 | NA | CASDAGGDNEQFF | TGTGCCAGTGATGCGGGGGGCGACAATGAGCAGTTCTTC
TRBJ1-5 | TRBV2 | TRBD1 | NA | CASSGVTGEANQPQHF | TGTGCCAGCAGTGGTGTAACAGGGGAAGCCAATCAGCCCCAGCATTTT
TRBJ1-4 | TRBV29-1 | NA | NA | CSVALSSGAGTFNEKLFF | TGCAGCGTTGCCCTGTCATCAGGGGCTGGTACGTTTAATGAAAAACTGTTTTTT
TRBJ2-2 | TRBV6-5 | NA | few | CASSQSGGAGELFF | TGTGCCAGCAGTCAATCAGGAGGCGCCGGGGAGCTGTTTTTT
TRBJ2-7 | TRBV2 | NA | NA | CASRANFNYEQYF | TGTGCCAGCAGAGCCAATTTTAATTACGAGCAGTACTTC
TRBJ1-4 | TRBV24-1 | NA | NA | CATSDATGANEKLFF | TGTGCCACCAGTGACGCGACAGGAGCTAATGAAAAACTGTTTTTT
TRBJ1-2 | TRBV18 | NA | NA | CASSPPSGHRYGYTF | TGTGCCAGCTCACCACCCTCGGGACACCGCTATGGCTACACCTTC
TRBJ2-5 | TRBV4-2 | TRBD2 | NA | CASSQARGGGETQYF | TGTGCCAGCAGCCAGGCTCGGGGGGGAGGGGAGACCCAGTACTTC
TRBJ2-5 | TRBV6-1 | TRBD1 | NA | CASSSRDRGLETQYF | TGTGCCAGCAGCTCTCGGGACAGGGGATTGGAGACCCAGTACTTC
TRBJ2-7 | TRBV10-2 | NA | NA | CASSESRHISYEQYF | TGCGCCAGCAGTGAGTCGAGACATATTTCCTACGAGCAGTACTTC
TRBJ2-7 | TRBV2 | TRBD2 | few | CASKDREATYEQYF | TGTGCCAGCAAAGACCGGGAGGCCACCTACGAGCAGTACTTC
TRBJ2-5 | TRBV6-6 | NA | NA | CASSYYGGGMETQYF | TGTGCCAGCAGTTACTATGGGGGAGGTATGGAGACCCAGTACTTC
TRBJ2-1 | TRBV25-1 | NA | NA | CASSEFSGNEQFF | TGTGCCAGCAGTGAATTTAGCGGCAATGAGCAGTTCTTC
TRBJ1-2 | TRBV6-6 | TRBD1 | few | CASTPTGEYGYTF | TGTGCCAGCACCCCGACAGGGGAATATGGCTACACCTTC
TRBJ1-1 | TRBV29-1 | NA | NA | CSVARALNTEAFF | TGCAGCGTTGCCAGGGCCCTAAACACTGAAGCTTTCTTT
TRBJ2-5 | TRBV3-1/TRBV3-2 | TRBD2 | NA | CASSQGRLAGGSHQETQYF | TGTGCCAGCAGCCAAGGAAGGTTAGCGGGAGGGTCCCATCAAGAGACCCAGTACTTC
TRBJ2-5 | TRBV25-1 | TRBD1 | NA | CASSEARTGWLQETQYF | TGTGCCAGCAGTGAAGCAAGGACAGGGTGGTTGCAAGAGACCCAGTACTTC